Listed below are T cell receptor beta chains from one sample, sequenced in a study of T cell repertoires in cytomegalovirus infection. TCRdb reprocessed the reads via MiXCR and lists one record per CDR3 protein. The sample includes about 360,000 distinct CDR3 sequences, 15% to 20% of them seen just once. The sequencing input was PBMCs. The origin of the receptors is a human donor in good health (CMV status not recorded). Some clones in this sample may be carry-over from other donors' samples. CDR3s include the opening cysteine and the closing phenylalanine or tryptophan. The D gene is left open where the match is weak. Clone size appears in some rows only: once, few, many, or a class for an expanded clone.

V gene	D gene	clone size	J gene	CDR3 protein	CDR3 DNA
TRBV15	.	few	TRBJ2-1	CATSRDLSSHEQFF	TGTGCCACCAGCAGAGATCTGAGTAGCCATGAGCAGTTCTTC
TRBV12-3/TRBV12-4	TRBD2	many	TRBJ2-1	CASSRSGGANNEQFF	TGTGCCAGCAGCCGGAGCGGGGGGGCGAACAATGAGCAGTTCTTC
TRBV5-4	.	.	TRBJ2-7	CASSFAGVPPYEQYF	TGTGCCAGCAGCTTTGCAGGGGTACCCCCCTACGAGCAGTACTTC
TRBV5-3	TRBD1	few	TRBJ1-5	CASSPAPGGDQPQHF	TGTGCCAGCAGCCCCGCCCCAGGGGGCGATCAGCCCCAGCATTTT
TRBV7-8	.	many	TRBJ1-1	CASMVLTNTEAFF	TGTGCCAGCATGGTACTAACGAACACTGAAGCTTTCTTT
TRBV10-3	.	.	TRBJ2-3	CAIRDRRPDTQYF	TGTGCCATTAGAGACCGTCGGCCAGATACGCAGTATTTT
TRBV6-2/TRBV6-3	.	.	TRBJ2-4	CASRLPGLRQYF	TGTGCCAGCAGACTCCCAGGTTTACGACAGTACTTC
TRBV12-3/TRBV12-4	.	many	TRBJ1-1	CASSSRQLPGAFF	TGTGCCAGCAGCTCGAGACAGTTACCAGGGGCTTTCTTT
TRBV5-1	.	many	TRBJ2-3	CASSPQGFPDTQYF	TGCGCCAGCAGCCCTCAGGGCTTCCCAGATACGCAGTATTTT
TRBV4-3	.	.	TRBJ2-7	CASSPSVAGPYEQYF	TGCGCCAGCAGCCCATCAGTGGCGGGCCCCTACGAGCAGTACTTC
TRBV15	.	few	TRBJ1-4	CATSRDRRVILNEKLFF	TGTGCCACCAGCAGAGATCGGCGTGTCATACTGAATGAAAAACTGTTTTTT
TRBV20-1	.	.	TRBJ2-7	CSARGLDSRGEQYF	TGCAGTGCTAGAGGCCTAGATTCTCGGGGCGAGCAGTACTTC
TRBV7-2	TRBD1	.	TRBJ1-3	CASSPRGTGLSGNTIYF	TGTGCCAGCAGCCCTCGGGGGACAGGGCTTTCTGGAAACACCATATATTTT
TRBV12-3/TRBV12-4	.	many	TRBJ2-7	CASSLTGRPTYEQYF	TGTGCCAGCAGTTTAACCGGCAGACCGACCTACGAGCAGTACTTC
TRBV6-5	.	.	TRBJ1-1	CASSYGSHMNTEAFF	TGTGCCAGCAGTTACGGAAGCCACATGAACACTGAAGCTTTCTTT
TRBV12-3/TRBV12-4	TRBD2	many	TRBJ2-1	CASSLVGLAGVEQFF	TGTGCCAGCAGTTTAGTAGGACTAGCGGGAGTTGAGCAGTTCTTC
TRBV20-1	TRBD2	few	TRBJ2-1	CSASDAVAGYNEQFF	TGCAGTGCTAGTGACGCGGTAGCGGGGTACAATGAGCAGTTCTTC
TRBV5-5	TRBD2	many	TRBJ2-1	CASSLPSGRANEQFF	TGTGCCAGCAGCTTACCTAGCGGGAGGGCCAATGAGCAGTTCTTC
TRBV7-9	TRBD1	many	TRBJ1-3	CASSPSGTGDTIYF	TGTGCCAGCAGCCCATCCGGGACAGGGGACACCATATATTTT
TRBV29-1	.	few	TRBJ2-5	CSVEPVTETQYF	TGCAGCGTTGAACCGGTAACAGAGACCCAGTACTTC
TRBV18	TRBD1	.	TRBJ2-6	CASSPGQGSSGANVLTF	TGTGCCAGCTCACCGGGACAGGGAAGCTCTGGGGCCAACGTCCTGACTTTC
TRBV7-9	.	many	TRBJ2-7	CASSFGGGASYEQYF	TGTGCCAGCAGCTTTGGTGGGGGTGCCTCCTACGAGCAGTACTTC
TRBV7-9	.	few	TRBJ1-2	CASSLPGGPNYGYTF	TGTGCCAGCAGCTTACCCGGGGGGCCTAACTATGGCTACACCTTC
TRBV6-1	.	.	TRBJ1-2	CASSEGARFYGYTF	TGTGCCAGCAGTGAAGGGGCCAGATTCTATGGCTACACCTTC
TRBV20-1	TRBD1	many	TRBJ1-4	CSARAQGEPGEKLFF	TGCAGTGCTAGAGCCCAGGGGGAGCCCGGTGAAAAACTGTTTTTT
TRBV7-6	.	many	TRBJ1-2	CASSLLQSDYGYTF	TGTGCCAGCAGCTTACTCCAGTCCGACTATGGCTACACCTTC
TRBV27	.	few	TRBJ1-5	CATRDRLFSNQPQHF	TGTGCCACCAGAGACAGGCTTTTTAGCAATCAGCCCCAGCATTTT
TRBV2	.	.	TRBJ1-5	CASSKRRDQPQHF	TGTGCCAGCAGTAAGAGGAGAGATCAGCCCCAGCATTTT
TRBV7-2	.	many	TRBJ2-1	CASSLKIGLRNEQFF	TGTGCCAGCAGCTTAAAAATTGGGTTGAGGAATGAGCAGTTCTTC
TRBV28	.	many	TRBJ1-5	CASTPRGYSNQPQHF	TGTGCCAGCACCCCCAGGGGATATAGCAATCAGCCCCAGCATTTT
TRBV12-3/TRBV12-4	.	many	TRBJ1-4	CASSRGLGKEKLFF	TGTGCCAGCAGCCGGGGCCTCGGAAAGGAAAAACTGTTTTTT
TRBV12-3/TRBV12-4	TRBD2	many	TRBJ2-3	CASTRAGGPDTQYF	TGTGCCAGCACACGGGCGGGGGGGCCAGATACGCAGTATTTT
TRBV20-1	.	.	TRBJ1-1	CSARLGSRLSTEAFF	TGCAGTGCTAGGCTGGGTAGCCGCCTGAGCACTGAAGCTTTCTTT
TRBV10-3	.	few	TRBJ2-4	CAISSGRDSAKNIQYF	TGTGCCATCAGTTCGGGGCGGGATTCGGCCAAAAACATTCAGTACTTC
TRBV4-2	.	.	TRBJ2-7	CASSQEGSGSEQYF	TGTGCCAGCAGCCAAGAAGGGTCCGGCTCCGAGCAGTACTTC
TRBV20-1	TRBD1	.	TRBJ2-2	CSAQDRPAGELFF	TGCAGTGCTCAGGACAGGCCCGCCGGGGAGCTGTTTTTT
TRBV2	TRBD1	.	TRBJ1-5	CATWDRGPPHQPQHF	TGTGCCACTTGGGACAGGGGGCCCCCGCATCAGCCCCAGCATTTT